This TCR beta chain was identified during a study of vaccination and CD4 T cells after COVID-19. This clonotype came up a few times. Its target is unknown. Treatment of the sample: approximately 10-day PBMC culture with coronavirus spike peptide pools or control peptides (ViraFEST assay). Half the medium was exchanged for fresh IL-2 medium on days 3 and 7. Sequenced with the Oncomine TCR Beta short-read assay was DNA taken from cultured CD4+ T cells. One entry per CDR3 protein results from TCRdb running MiXCR on the PCR reads. Among about 17,000 distinct CDR3 sequences listed, 50% to 70% were seen once. The CDR3 has 11 amino acids. Germline loops: CDR1 LNHDA, CDR2 SQIVND (reference sequence). V was clipped by 8 bases and J by 8 bases, with 13 bases between them.

The clonotype originates from a human donor who had recovered from COVID-19. Here the sequenced sample was CD4+ T cells from blood, cultured in vitro, taken after SARS-CoV-2 vaccination. V and J are TRBV19 and TRBJ2-7; D is ambiguous. As DNA, the CDR3 is TGTGCCAGTTCGACGGAGTTTAAGCAGTACTTC. It encodes CASSTEFKQYF.